The clone carrying this T cell receptor (beta chain) was seen only a few times. Its specificity is unknown. The sample is drawn from a study of cytomegalovirus exposure and HLA in healthy donors. Primers: 60 Vbeta forward and 13 Jbeta reverse. Methods used by the authors: There were tens of millions of unique TCR beta chains by a later count, and around 10 million of them were shared. Sequenced by immunoSEQ multiplex PCR; TCRdb stores in-frame clones only, minus some. D and trimming come from the DNA, and the V and J calls and clone size come from that table. The table includes around 190,000 clones, 80% detected once. The study, taken as a whole, reports: High sensitivity and specificity were reportedly achieved when the classifier diagnosed cytomegalovirus status.

The receptor's source is a man aged 35 to 55 in good health and CMV-seronegative. The source material was PBMCs.

The CDR3 bases are TGTGCCTGGAGCGCCCCAGGGGGCGTTTGGTACGAGCAGTACTTC. Residues: CAWSAPGGVWYEQYF. This sequence joins TRBV30 and TRBJ2-7; 8 bases agree with TRBD1. Germline trimming cut 3 bases from V and 4 bases from J; bases unmatched to any gene: 11. Germline assignment: CDR1 GTSNPN and CDR2 SVGIG (reference sequence). This CDR3 spans 15 amino acids.